These 26 T cell receptor beta chains originate from one sample sequenced in a study of T cell clones after liver transplantation (dated by TCRdb to 2018 to 2020). Preparation of the library involved the immunoSEQ multiplex PCR assay. Imported from immuneACCESS, the table was reduced by TCRdb to in-frame sequences with V and J called. These copies leave out some clones; in studies compared against another copy, an unresolved V gene accounts for under half, and the cause of the remainder is not known. This sample lists about 47,000 clones; 86% were detected once. The top ten clonotypes cover approximately 15% of the sample. The material sequenced was CD8+ T cells from blood, taken 12 months after liver transplant. The receptors stem from a human patient who received a liver transplant. After a transplant, some T cells may have been passed on by the graft donor.

The rearrangement uses TRBV28 and TRBJ2-7; the D gene could be TRBD1 or TRBD2 (6 bases each). V was shortened by 3 bases and J by 1 base, with 10 bases between the two germline ends. This CDR3 has 14 residues. The V gene's germline CDR1 is MDHEN and CDR2 SYDVKM. CDR3 amino acids: CASSFLGGSYEQYF. The CDR3 nucleotides read TGTGCCAGCAGTTTTTTAGGGGGGTCCTACGAGCAGTACTTC.

This chain joins TRBV5-1 and TRBJ2-3, with no clear D. V lost 3 bases and J 1 base, leaving 15 bases between the germline ends. From germline, CDR1 is SGHRS and CDR2 YFSETQ. This CDR3 spans 16 amino acids. This CDR3 is CASSSNPVSGTDTQYF. The CDR3 region has the DNA TGCGCCAGCAGCTCCAACCCAGTGAGTGGCACAGATACGCAGTATTTT.

The chain couples TRBV5-1 to TRBJ1-1; D remains ambiguous. Trimming shortened V by 0 bases and J by 6 bases, and 12 bases separated the two germline ends. CDR3 length: 14 residues. CDR1 and CDR2 from the germline V gene are SGHRS and YFSETQ. The CDR3 spells CASSLGWGEPEAFF. Here the CDR3 DNA reads TGCGCCAGCAGCTTGGGCTGGGGTGAGCCTGAAGCTTTCTTT.

The chain is built from TRBV21-1 and TRBJ2-7; the table's D call, TRBD1, has no DNA check behind it. TRBV21-1 is tagged as a pseudogene. The CDR3 contains 15 residues. For the CDR3, the DNA is TGTGCCAGCAGCAAAGTAGGACAGAGGGACTACGAGCAGTACTTC. It is translated as CASSKVGQRDYEQYF.

This sequence joins TRBV7-8 and TRBJ2-1; 9 nucleotides match TRBD2. The CDR3 has 16 residues. The V segment lost 4 bases and the J segment 10 bases; nucleotides outside the gene matches: 14. Germline V lookup: CDR1 SGHVS, CDR2 FQNEAQ. The CDR3 DNA sequence: TGTGCCAGCAGCTCCCGGTTAGCGGGAGCGATCGGCGAGCAGTTCTTC. Its protein is CASSSRLAGAIGEQFF.

The rearrangement links TRBV27 to TRBJ1-2, with D unclear. The germline V gene encodes CDR1 MNHEY and CDR2 SMNVEV (reference sequence). The CDR3 length is 13 residues. V was pared by 3 bases and J by 2 bases, with 7 bases between. The CDR3 coding sequence is TGTGCCAGCAGTTTTTCCCTCAACTATGGCTACACCTTC. The encoded protein is CASSFSLNYGYTF.

The chain recombines TRBV4-2 with TRBJ2-1, with a weak D call TRBD2 (6 bases). The CDR3 consists of 18 residues. Trimming took off 1 base at V and 5 bases at J, with 21 bases between the two ends. CDR1 is LGHNA and CDR2 is YNFKEQ in the germline V gene. CDR3: CASSQGPQLAGRNNEQFF. In DNA form, the CDR3 reads TGTGCCAGCAGCCAAGGGCCCCAACTAGCCGGGAGAAACAATGAGCAGTTCTTC.

The chain carries TRBV11-2 and TRBJ1-1; no firm D call. Germline lookup yields CDR1 SGHAT and CDR2 FQNNGV. The V end lost 5 bases, the J end lost 1 base, and 17 bases lay between the germline ends. The CDR3 is 16 residues long. The CDR3 region has the DNA TGTGCCAGCAGCCGTTATCCCGACGGACCGAACACTGAAGCTTTCTTT. The encoded protein is CASSRYPDGPNTEAFF.

The V and J genes are TRBV10-1 and TRBJ2-1, with a possible D match to TRBD2 (5 bases). Germline V gene sequence: CDR1 WNHNN, CDR2 SYGVQD (reference sequence). CDR3 length: 16 residues. Trimming shortened V by 3 bases and J by 0 bases, and 12 bases separated the two germline ends. For the CDR3, the DNA is TGCGCCAGCAGTGACGGACTGGGAACCTCCTACAATGAGCAGTTCTTC. Translating gives CASSDGLGTSYNEQFF.

In this sample, this clone turned up once. The CDR3, as DNA: TGTGCCAGCAGCTTTTCTGGGGGGACTAGATTGAGCAATGAGCAGTTCTTC. Translation gives CASSFSGGTRLSNEQFF. The genes are TRBV7-9 and TRBJ2-1; TRBD2 agrees at 8 bases. This CDR3 has 17 residues. V lost 3 bases and J lost 6; bases outside the gene matches: 13. The germline V gene has CDR1 SEHNR and CDR2 FQNEAQ (reference sequence).

This sequence joins TRBV28 and TRBJ2-5; 7 positions agree with TRBD1. The CDR3 runs to 14 residues. Germline CDR1 and CDR2: MDHEN and SYDVKM. V lost 5 bases to trimming and J lost 2 bases; unmatched junction nucleotides: 5. The CDR3 DNA reads as TGTGCCAGCAGTCCCTGGACAGGTCAAGAGACCCAGTACTTC. It encodes CASSPWTGQETQYF.

J is TRBJ1-2 and V is TRBV28; possible D gene TRBD1, 6 bases. The CDR3 is made up of 16 amino acids. Trimming took off 3 bases at V and 8 bases at J, with 22 bases between the two ends. Germline V CDR1 and CDR2: MDHEN, SYDVKM. For the CDR3, the DNA is TGTGCCAGCAGTTTCCAGATGGGGGCCCATGAAGACGGCTACACCTTC. Protein product: CASSFQMGAHEDGYTF.

V is TRBV14 and J is TRBJ2-6, with D perhaps TRBD1 (5 bases). The CDR3 length is 19 residues. Trimming left V 3 bases short and J 0 bases short, with 18 bases between. The germline V gene has CDR1 SGHDN and CDR2 FVKESK. CDR3 residues: CASSQTARFILSGANVLTF. In DNA form, the CDR3 reads TGTGCCAGCAGCCAGACAGCTCGGTTCATACTCTCTGGGGCCAACGTCCTGACTTTC.

The chain carries TRBV29-1 and TRBJ2-2, with TRBD1 matching over 8 bases. In germline, CDR1 is SQVTM, CDR2 ANQGSEA. J lost 7 bases, V lost 2 bases, and 3 bases had no gene match. This CDR3 contains 13 residues. This chain's CDR3 is CSVEQGAGGELFF. CDR3 coding DNA: TGCAGCGTTGAACAGGGGGCGGGCGGGGAGCTGTTTTTT.

The rearrangement uses TRBV4-1 and TRBJ1-1, with 8 bases identical to TRBD1. The CDR3 length is 15 residues. Germline V gene data show CDR1 as MGHRA and CDR2 as YSYEKL. V lost 3 bases, J lost 5 bases, and 8 bases stayed unmatched. The CDR3 sequence is CASSQDRVAETEAFF. The CDR3 DNA reads TGCGCCAGCAGCCAGGACAGGGTAGCAGAAACTGAAGCTTTCTTT.

This sequence joins TRBV28 and TRBJ1-1, with D possibly being TRBD1 (6 bases). Trimming took off 3 bases at V and 3 bases at J, with 14 bases between the two ends. Germline CDR1 MDHEN, CDR2 SYDVKM. This CDR3 contains 15 residues. CDR3 region: CASSLPGGEDTEAFF. The CDR3, as DNA: TGTGCCAGCAGTTTGCCCGGGGGCGAGGACACTGAAGCTTTCTTT.

The CDR3 loop is CAIYLSGNEQFF. CDR3 DNA sequence: TGTGCCATTTACCTTTCGGGCAATGAGCAGTTCTTC. This sequence joins TRBV2 and TRBJ2-1; no firm D call. V was clipped by 10 bases and J by 6 bases, with 13 bases between them. The CDR3 is made up of 12 amino acids. The germline gives CDR1 SNHLY, CDR2 FYNNEI.

The genes are TRBV5-4 and TRBJ1-2; D is uncertain. V was shortened by 0 bases and J by 4 bases, with 13 bases between the two germline ends. Germline values: CDR1 SGHNT, CDR2 YYREEE (reference sequence). CDR3 length equals 15 residues. The CDR3 region has the DNA TGTGCCAGCAGCTTGGTGGCAGGTGACGGCTATGGCTACACCTTC. It translates to CASSLVAGDGYGYTF.

The chain couples TRBV9 to TRBJ2-1, with TRBD2 matching 8 bases. CDR1 and CDR2 from the germline V gene are SGDLS and YYNGEE. V trimming: 4 bases; J trimming: 8 bases; junction bases outside the gene matches: 11. The CDR3 runs to 15 residues. Here the CDR3 reads CASSLSGSPGHEQFF. The CDR3 DNA follows: TGTGCCAGCAGCTTAAGCGGGAGTCCGGGTCATGAGCAGTTCTTC.

J is TRBJ2-3 and V is TRBV10-2, with 7 bases lining up with TRBD2. V was clipped by 8 bases and J by 4 bases; unmatched bases: 12. CDR3 length: 15 residues. Per germline, CDR1 WSHSY and CDR2 SAAADI. CDR3 loop: CASSGGVWVSDTQYF. Written as DNA, the CDR3 is TGCGCCAGCTCTGGGGGGGTATGGGTGTCAGATACGCAGTATTTT.

The chain joins TRBV2 to TRBJ2-2; 7 bases line up with TRBD2. Trimming cost V 9 bases and J 4 bases; bases outside gene matches: 2. CDR3 length: 12 residues. Germline V CDR1 and CDR2: SNHLY, FYNNEI. CDR3 sequence (DNA): TGTGCCAGACCTAGCGGCACCGGGGAGCTGTTTTTT. Residues: CARPSGTGELFF.

This sequence joins TRBV11-3 and TRBJ2-1, with D perhaps matching TRBD2 (6 bases). The CDR3 is 17 amino acids. The V gene's germline CDR1 is SGHNT and CDR2 YENEEA. Trimming removed 1 base at V and 7 bases at J, with 20 bases between. The CDR3 loop reads CASSLGGGAGSRNEQFF. CDR3 DNA: TGTGCCAGCAGCTTAGGAGGAGGGGCAGGGAGTAGAAATGAGCAGTTCTTC.

The chain carries TRBV4-3 and TRBJ2-2; no reliable D call. Germline CDR1 reads LGHNA; CDR2 reads YSLEER. With 0 bases removed from V and 5 bases from J, the gap between germline ends came to 19 bases. The CDR3 is 18 amino acids. CDR3 sequence (DNA): TGCGCCAGCAGCCAAGATAGGGTCACTACCACTTGGACCGGGGAGCTGTTTTTT. Translated, it gives CASSQDRVTTTWTGELFF.

CDR3 bases: TGCGCCAGCAGCCAAGATCGGGTAGCGGAAACACAGCAGTTCTTC. It yields the protein CASSQDRVAETQQFF. This chain connects TRBV4-1 to TRBJ2-1; D perhaps matches TRBD2 (6 bases). There are 15 residues in the CDR3. Trimming removed 0 bases from V and 11 bases from J, with 17 bases in between. Looked up from germline, CDR1 is MGHRA and CDR2 is YSYEKL.

This clone has just a few counts. The V and J genes are TRBV6-5 and TRBJ1-2; a possible D gene is TRBD1 (5 bases). The CDR3 length is 14 residues. The V gene lost 6 bases and the J gene lost 4 bases, with 15 bases spanning the gap. Germline V CDR1 and CDR2: MNHEY, SVGAGI. This CDR3 is CASRQDSLGYGYTF. The CDR3 region has the DNA TGTGCCAGCAGACAGGACTCCTTGGGCTATGGCTACACCTTC.

This chain uses TRBV28 with TRBJ2-1; no firm D call. V was trimmed by 3 bases and J by 1 base, leaving 7 bases between them. CDR3 length: 14 amino acids. Germline lookup yields CDR1 MDHEN and CDR2 SYDVKM. The CDR3 bases are TGTGCCAGCAGTTTGGGCGGTTCCTACAATGAGCAGTTCTTC. Residues: CASSLGGSYNEQFF.